What follows are 27 T cell receptor beta chains derived from one specimen sequenced in a study of blood T cell repertoires in COVID-19 (dated by TCRdb to about 2020). The library was made by the immunoSEQ multiplex PCR assay. Entries here come from immuneACCESS through TCRdb and include only in-frame sequences with V and J called. Some clones fail to appear in such tables; in the studies checked, an unresolved V gene covers under half of the shortfall, and the cause of the remainder is unknown. This sample comprises roughly 290,000 clones, nearly 90% of them detected only once. The ten largest make up about 1.7% of the sample. Material for sequencing was PBMCs or T cells enriched from blood (not recorded which). The source of these receptors is a woman younger than 30 with acute COVID-19.

The V and J genes are TRBV6-9 and TRBJ2-4; weak D call: TRBD2 (5 bases). V was cut by 4 bases and J by 0 bases, with 10 bases left in between. CDR3 size: 15 residues. From germline, CDR1 is MNHGY and CDR2 SVAAGI. CDR3 sequence (DNA): TGTGCCAGCAGTTTAAGCGGAAAAGCCAAAAACATTCAGTACTTC. Translated, it gives CASSLSGKAKNIQYF.

The chain joins TRBV9 to TRBJ2-1; D might be TRBD2 (5 bases). V was cut by 5 bases and J by 5 bases, with 23 bases left in between. In germline, CDR1 is SGDLS, CDR2 YYNGEE. This CDR3 contains 17 residues. CDR3 bases: TGTGCCAGCAGGAGTTCGGATGGTCCTAGCCGGGACAATGAGCAGTTCTTC. Protein: CASRSSDGPSRDNEQFF.

The genes are TRBV24-1 and TRBJ2-1; unclear D gene. Germline assignment: CDR1 KGHDR and CDR2 SFDVKD. V was shortened by 5 bases and J by 6 bases, with 13 bases between the two germline ends. This CDR3 has 14 residues. CDR3 protein: CATSGSRLGNEQFF. CDR3 DNA: TGTGCCACCAGTGGGAGTCGACTTGGCAATGAGCAGTTCTTC.

The V and J genes are TRBV7-8 and TRBJ1-5; 7 bases are a match to TRBD1. CDR3 size: 15 residues. The junction had 6 bases not matched to a gene; V was cut back by 1 base and J by 6 bases. Germline CDR1 SGHVS, CDR2 FQNEAQ. The CDR3 is CASSLEQGWIQPQHF. The CDR3 coding sequence is TGTGCCAGCAGCTTAGAACAGGGGTGGATTCAGCCCCAGCATTTT.

This clone occurred many times. The chain joins TRBV7-9 to TRBJ2-4, with 7 bases aligning to TRBD1. The germline V gene encodes CDR1 SEHNR and CDR2 FQNEAQ (reference sequence). The CDR3 extends over 14 amino acids. The J segment lost 3 bases and the V segment lost 5 bases, leaving 4 bases of the junction unmatched. The CDR3 sequence: CASSPTGVKNIQYF. CDR3 bases: TGTGCCAGCAGCCCAACAGGGGTCAAAAACATTCAGTACTTC.

The rearrangement uses TRBV27 and TRBJ2-7; no definite D call. CDR1 is MNHEY, CDR2 SMNVEV, per germline (reference sequence). V was shortened by 5 bases and J by 5 bases, with 19 bases between the two germline ends. The length of the CDR3 is 15 residues. Here the CDR3 DNA reads TGTGCCAGCAGTGGAATCCTGGCAACACGGGACGAGCAGTACTTC. It encodes CASSGILATRDEQYF.

The chain combines TRBV7-9 with TRBJ2-2; D is unclear. The germline gives CDR1 SEHNR, CDR2 FQNEAQ (reference sequence). The V end was cut by 6 bases, the J end by 5 bases, with 7 bases between. CDR3 length: 12 amino acids. DNA for the CDR3: TGTGCCAGCAGTTCGGGTACCGGGGAGCTGTTTTTT. Its translation is CASSSGTGELFF.

V and J are TRBV28 and TRBJ1-2; 9 bases agree with TRBD1. The V gene's germline CDR1 is MDHEN and CDR2 SYDVKM. V was clipped by 3 bases and J by 2 bases; unmatched bases: 1. The CDR3 covers 14 residues. DNA for the CDR3: TGTGCCAGCAGTTTGGGGACAGGGAACTATGGCTACACCTTC. This codes for CASSLGTGNYGYTF.

The rearrangement joins TRBV27 to TRBJ1-2, with D possibly being TRBD1 (5 bases). Germline assignment: CDR1 MNHEY and CDR2 SMNVEV (reference sequence). V was shortened by 6 bases and J by 9 bases, with 14 bases between the two germline ends. The CDR3 loop spans 12 amino acids. For the CDR3, the DNA is TGTGCCAGCAGCGCCGACAGTCGAAGCTACACCTTC. Translated, it gives CASSADSRSYTF.

The gene calls are TRBV7-9 and TRBJ2-3, with unresolved D. Trimming shortened V by 4 bases and J by 4 bases, and 15 bases separated the two germline ends. The CDR3 totals 15 residues. CDR1 and CDR2 (germline): SEHNR, FQNEAQ (reference sequence). This chain's CDR3 is CASSSISLNPDTQYF. CDR3 DNA sequence: TGTGCCAGCAGCTCTATCTCCCTAAATCCAGATACGCAGTATTTT. Complete variable domain (other parts from reference TRBV7-9 and TRBJ2-3): DTGVSQNPRHKITKRGQNVTFRCDPISEHNRLYWYRQTLGQGPEFLTYFQNEAQLEKSRLLSDRFSAERPKGSFSTLEIQRTEQGDSAMYLCASSSISLNPDTQYFGPGTRLTVL.

The CDR3, as DNA: TGTGCCAGCTCGCTACTAGCGGGAGTTGATGAGCAGTTCTTC. This sequence encodes CASSLLAGVDEQFF. V and J are TRBV18 and TRBJ2-1, with 11 bases matching TRBD2. After removal of 6 bases from V and 8 bases from J, the junction contained 6 bases not matched to a gene. The CDR3 covers 14 residues. From germline, CDR1 is KGHSH and CDR2 LQKENI.

Note on this clone: Within the sample, other DNA sequences also encode this same CDR3. The gene calls are TRBV5-8 and TRBJ1-1; 10 positions agree with TRBD1. The V gene end was trimmed by 3 bases and the J gene end by 5 bases; junction bases not matched to a gene: 1. The CDR3 contains 13 residues. CDR1 is SGHTS, CDR2 YDEGEE, per germline. The chain's CDR3 is CASSWDRGTEAFF. The CDR3, as DNA: TGTGCCAGCAGCTGGGACAGGGGAACTGAAGCTTTCTTT.

The chain employs TRBV3-1 (or the pseudogene TRBV3-2) and TRBJ1-2; tentative D call: TRBD1 (6 bases). Germline CDR1 reads LGHDT; CDR2 reads YNNKEL (reference sequence). The CDR3 has 18 amino acids. Between the trimmed V and J ends, which lost 0 bases and 3 bases, there was a span of 20 bases. CDR3 DNA sequence: TGTGCCAGCAGCCAAGAAAGGGGTCGGGACATTTCACACTATGGCTACACCTTC. This sequence encodes CASSQERGRDISHYGYTF.

The rearrangement uses TRBV5-1 and TRBJ1-3; D is perhaps TRBD1 (6 bases). V lost 0 bases and J 6 bases, leaving 13 bases between the germline ends. CDR3 length equals 15 residues. CDR1 SGHRS and CDR2 YFSETQ come from the germline V gene. Here the CDR3 DNA reads TGCGCCAGCAGCTTGGATACAGGGCGGATAAACACCATATATTTT. Translating it yields CASSLDTGRINTIYF.

The V gene is TRBV27, the J gene TRBJ1-2; D may be TRBD1 (5 bases). The CDR3 runs 14 residues. Germline-derived CDR1 and CDR2 are MNHEY and SMNVEV (reference sequence). V lost 5 bases and J lost 8, with 18 bases in between. This chain's CDR3 is CASSPLDRPYGYTF. The CDR3 bases are TGTGCCAGCAGTCCCCTAGACAGACCCTACGGCTACACCTTC.

The chain combines TRBV9 with TRBJ1-3; D not resolved. This CDR3 is 15 amino acids long. V lost 2 bases and J 4 bases, leaving 13 bases between the germline ends. In germline, CDR1 is SGDLS, CDR2 YYNGEE. The CDR3 DNA follows: TGTGCCAGCAGCGTCGCCGGAGCGGTGGGAAACACCATATATTTT. Translation gives CASSVAGAVGNTIYF.

This chain joins TRBV11-1 and TRBJ2-7; 11 bases are shared with TRBD2. Trimming removed 1 base from V and 3 bases from J; junction bases left unmatched: 2. The CDR3 spans 15 residues. Per the germline V gene, CDR1 is SGHAT and CDR2 is FQDESV (reference sequence). The CDR3 protein is CASSLVTSGSYEQYF. The CDR3 DNA is TGTGCCAGCAGCTTAGTCACTAGCGGGAGCTACGAGCAGTACTTC.

The gene calls are TRBV28 and TRBJ1-3, with 8 bases identical to TRBD1. The CDR3 is made up of 17 amino acids. Germline V CDR1 and CDR2: MDHEN, SYDVKM. Losses at the gene ends were 6 bases for V and 1 base for J; bases not matched to a gene: 11. CDR3 loop: CASRSTGGPRSGNTIYF. Written as DNA, the CDR3 is TGTGCCAGCAGAAGTACAGGGGGACCTAGGTCTGGAAACACCATATATTTT.

The genes are TRBV27 and TRBJ1-2; 9 nucleotides line up with TRBD1. Trimming took 1 base from V and 0 from J; bases not matched to a gene: 9. CDR3 length: 18 amino acids. Germline V gene sequence: CDR1 MNHEY, CDR2 SMNVEV (reference sequence). CDR3 DNA: TGTGCCAGCAGTTTATTGGGGGGCGACAGGGGGACTAACTATGGCTACACCTTC. Its protein product is CASSLLGGDRGTNYGYTF.

The V gene is TRBV3-1 (or the pseudogene TRBV3-2), the J gene TRBJ2-7; 9 positions match TRBD1. Per germline, CDR1 LGHDT and CDR2 YNNKEL (reference sequence). The CDR3 contains 17 residues. Trimming removed 1 base from V and 2 bases from J; junction bases left unmatched: 9. The CDR3 bases are TGTGCCAGCAGCCAAGCCGCCGGACAGGGGAGACCCTACGAGCAGTACTTC. Its protein is CASSQAAGQGRPYEQYF.

V gene TRBV19 combines with J gene TRBJ2-1; D gene unclear. The V gene lost 3 bases and the J gene lost 2 bases, with 11 bases spanning the gap. Germline loops: CDR1 LNHDA, CDR2 SQIVND (reference sequence). The CDR3 is 15 amino acids. CDR3 amino acids: CASSIGVETYNEQFF. Here the CDR3 DNA reads TGTGCCAGTAGTATTGGTGTGGAGACCTACAATGAGCAGTTCTTC.

This clone occurred a few times. The genes are TRBV19 and TRBJ1-1, with a tentative D call TRBD1 (6 bases). Germline loops: CDR1 LNHDA, CDR2 SQIVND (reference sequence). The length of the CDR3 is 15 residues. V was cut by 5 bases and J by 0 bases, with 13 bases left in between. The CDR3 sequence is CASSWTVQMNTEAFF. The CDR3 DNA follows: TGTGCCAGTAGTTGGACAGTGCAGATGAACACTGAAGCTTTCTTT.

This sequence joins TRBV10-3 and TRBJ2-1; a weak D match, TRBD2 (7 bases). This CDR3 region has 14 residues. The V and J ends lost 5 bases and 6 bases respectively, with 14 bases between them. Germline CDR1 is ENHRY and CDR2 is SYGVKD. The CDR3 sequence: CAISTERGGNEQFF. DNA of the CDR3: TGTGCCATCAGTACGGAAAGGGGGGGCAATGAGCAGTTCTTC.

This clone has only one observation. The CDR3 DNA reads TGTGCCAGCAGCCAAGTGTTAAGCGGCCCCAGCTCCTACAATGAGCAGTTCTTC. Translated, it gives CASSQVLSGPSSYNEQFF. The V call is TRBV3-1 (or the pseudogene TRBV3-2), the J call TRBJ2-1; D possibly corresponds to TRBD2 (5 bases). In germline, CDR1 is LGHDT, CDR2 YNNKEL (reference sequence). The V end was cut by 1 base, the J end by 0 bases, with 16 bases between. The CDR3 has 18 amino acids.

The chain is built from TRBV29-1 and TRBJ2-1; tentatively, D is TRBD2 (6 bases). Germline V gene data show CDR1 as SQVTM and CDR2 as ANQGSEA. Trimming pared 8 bases from V and 0 bases from J, leaving 11 bases between. CDR3 length equals 13 residues. The CDR3 coding sequence is TGCAGCTCACGGGACTTCTCCTACAATGAGCAGTTCTTC. Translating gives CSSRDFSYNEQFF.

The chain joins TRBV30 to TRBJ2-1; no clear D gene. The germline V gene encodes CDR1 GTSNPN and CDR2 SVGIG (reference sequence). Between the trimmed V and J ends, which lost 1 base and 5 bases, there was a span of 9 bases. The CDR3 has 13 residues. The CDR3 loop is CAWSGVRNNEQFF. In DNA form, the CDR3 reads TGTGCCTGGAGTGGTGTCAGGAACAATGAGCAGTTCTTC.

This chain connects TRBV7-2 to TRBJ2-1, with D perhaps TRBD1 (5 bases). Deletions cut 5 bases from V and 10 bases from J, with 9 bases between. This CDR3 comprises 11 residues. CDR1 is SGHTA and CDR2 is FQGNSA in the germline V gene. This chain's CDR3 is CASSLSGEQFF. The CDR3 nucleotides read TGTGCCAGCAGCCTCTCAGGGGAGCAGTTCTTC.